The clone carrying this TCR beta chain was seen a single time. Antigen unknown. Germline assignment: CDR1 LGHDT and CDR2 YNNKEL (reference sequence). With 1 base clipped from V and 0 bases from J, the junction kept 8 bases outside the gene matches. This CDR3 is built from 18 residues. This specimen belongs to a study of T cell responses to AZD1222 COVID-19 vaccine. Study results and caveats: A reported finding is that nearly half of spike-specific TCRs target unmutated variant regions. AZD1222 recipients seropositive at baseline numbered only 6 or 7. Donors in the cohort were predominantly white British and more often female, and clonal diversity was possibly underestimated.

Some clones are missing from TCRdb's copy, which holds only in-frame ones; the method was immunoSEQ multiplex PCR. The sample carries 79,000 or so clones, 89% recorded once. The sequencing here drew on peripheral blood, taken 28 days after the second AZD1222 dose. The clonotype originates from an adult who received the AZD1222 COVID-19 vaccine. V usage is TRBV3-1 (or the pseudogene TRBV3-2) and J usage is TRBJ2-3, with 9 bases aligning to TRBD2. CDR3 coding DNA: TGTGCCAGCAGCCAAGGGATAGCGGGGGTTATCAGCACAGATACGCAGTATTTT. This translates into CASSQGIAGVISTDTQYF.